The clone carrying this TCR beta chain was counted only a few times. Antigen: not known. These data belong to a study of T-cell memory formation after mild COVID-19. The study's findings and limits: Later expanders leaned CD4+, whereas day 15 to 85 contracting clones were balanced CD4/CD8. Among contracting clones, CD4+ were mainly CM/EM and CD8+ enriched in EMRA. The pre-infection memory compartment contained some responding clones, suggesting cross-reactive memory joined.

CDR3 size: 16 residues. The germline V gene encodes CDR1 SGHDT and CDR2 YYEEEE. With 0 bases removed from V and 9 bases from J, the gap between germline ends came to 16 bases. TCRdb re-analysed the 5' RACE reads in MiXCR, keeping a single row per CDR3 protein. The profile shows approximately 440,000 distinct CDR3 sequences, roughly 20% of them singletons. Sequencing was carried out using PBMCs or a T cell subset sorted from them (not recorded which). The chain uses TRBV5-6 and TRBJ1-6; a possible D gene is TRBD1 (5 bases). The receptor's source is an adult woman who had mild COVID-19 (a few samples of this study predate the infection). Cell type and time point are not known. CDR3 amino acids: CASSLDPGGTGSPLHF. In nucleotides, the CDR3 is TGTGCCAGCAGCTTGGACCCGGGGGGAACGGGTTCACCCCTCCACTTT.